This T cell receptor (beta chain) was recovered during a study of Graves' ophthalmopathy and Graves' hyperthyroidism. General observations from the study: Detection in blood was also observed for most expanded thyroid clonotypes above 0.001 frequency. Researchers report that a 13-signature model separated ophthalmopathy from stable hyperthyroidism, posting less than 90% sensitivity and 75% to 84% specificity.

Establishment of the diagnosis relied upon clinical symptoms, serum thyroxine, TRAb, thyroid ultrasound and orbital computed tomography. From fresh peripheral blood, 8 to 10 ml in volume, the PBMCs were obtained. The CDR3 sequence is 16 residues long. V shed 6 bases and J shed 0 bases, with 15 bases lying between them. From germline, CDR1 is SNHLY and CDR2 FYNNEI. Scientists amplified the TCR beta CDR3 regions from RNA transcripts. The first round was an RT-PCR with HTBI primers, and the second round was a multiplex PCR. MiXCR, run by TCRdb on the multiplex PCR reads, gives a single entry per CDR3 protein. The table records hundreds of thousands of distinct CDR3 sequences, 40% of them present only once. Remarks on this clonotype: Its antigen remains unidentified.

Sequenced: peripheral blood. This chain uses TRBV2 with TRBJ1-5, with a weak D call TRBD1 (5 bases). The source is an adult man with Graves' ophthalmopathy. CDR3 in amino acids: CASRGTRQFSNQPQHF. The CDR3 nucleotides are TGTGCCAGCAGAGGGACTAGACAGTTTAGCAATCAGCCCCAGCATTTT.